The rows below give T cell receptor beta chains drawn from one sample of a study of cytomegalovirus exposure and HLA in healthy donors. Using immunoSEQ multiplex PCR, the repertoire was profiled, and TCRdb retains in-frame clones only, with some absent. The sample contains 150,000 to 200,000 clones, 78% of which appear only once. The sample comprised PBMCs. Every receptor here comes from a woman aged 45-65 years in good health and CMV-seropositive. Both conserved end residues are part of each CDR3. The order of the fields is clone size, D gene, J gene, V gene, CDR3 protein, CDR3 DNA. D genes are given only for firm matches. Only part of the rows carry a size: once, few, many, or a class if the clone is expanded.

>NA|TRBD2|TRBJ2-7|TRBV29-1
CSVSIGGGAYEQYF
TGCAGCGTTTCTATCGGCGGGGGGGCCTACGAGCAGTACTTC
>few|TRBD1|TRBJ1-6|TRBV11-2
CASSRTGNNSPLHF
TGTGCCAGCAGCCGGACAGGGAATAATTCACCCCTCCACTTT
>NA|TRBD1|TRBJ2-1|TRBV5-1
CASTTGDISYNEQFF
TGCGCCAGCACCACAGGGGACATCTCCTACAATGAGCAGTTCTTC
>NA|TRBD1|TRBJ1-1|TRBV30
CAWSRDSRNTEAFF
TGTGCCTGGAGTCGGGACAGCCGGAACACTGAAGCTTTCTTT
>few|NA|TRBJ2-7|TRBV6-6
CASSQQTVSEQYF
TGTGCCAGCAGTCAACAGACGGTGAGCGAGCAGTACTTC
>NA|NA|TRBJ1-2|TRBV7-3
CASSLQGGDDGYTF
TGTGCCAGCAGCTTACAGGGAGGGGATGATGGCTACACCTTC
>NA|TRBD2|TRBJ2-2|TRBV29-1
CSAQGGGVLGTGELFF
TGCAGCGCCCAAGGCGGGGGGGTTCTTGGAACCGGGGAGCTGTTTTTT
>NA|NA|TRBJ1-1|TRBV5-1
CASSFEVTTEAFF
TGCGCCAGCAGCTTCGAGGTTACAACTGAAGCTTTCTTT
>NA|TRBD1|TRBJ1-6|TRBV5-1
CASSPGTGIGDNSPLHF
TGCGCCAGCAGCCCCGGGACAGGGATCGGTGATAATTCACCCCTCCACTTT
>NA|NA|TRBJ2-3|TRBV4-1
CASSQGGRGTQYF
TGCGCCAGCAGCCAAGGTGGGCGGGGTACGCAGTATTTT
>NA|NA|TRBJ2-3|TRBV5-1
CASSLRQSTDTQYF
TGCGCCAGCAGCTTGCGACAGAGCACAGATACGCAGTATTTT